This record covers a single T cell receptor (beta chain). What it binds is not known. The entry originates in a study of T cell responses to AZD1222 COVID-19 vaccine. Regarding the study as a whole: Clonal diversity may have been underestimated, and the donors were mostly white British, with more females than males. CD4 TCRs covered the whole spike, strongest at regions 160-218 and 743-854.

The CDR3 sequence is 10 residues long. Libraries were prepared by immunoSEQ multiplex PCR; TCRdb keeps only in-frame clonotypes and omits some of them. The sample shows roughly 200,000 clones, around 94% of them seen only once. The material was peripheral blood, obtained 28 days after the second dose of the MenACWY control vaccine. The V and J genes are TRBV21-1 and TRBJ2-5. TRBV21-1 is a recognized pseudogene. This sequence was found in an adult who received the MenACWY meningococcal vaccine as a control. The DNA for the CDR3 is TGCGGGGCTTTTACAAGAACCCAGTACTTC. Protein product: CGAFTRTQYF.